This is a list of T cell receptor beta chains from one sample in a study of patients and donors after allogeneic stem cell transplantation. TCRdb itself ran the RT-PCR reads through MiXCR, one entry per CDR3 protein. The table has hundreds of thousands of distinct CDR3 sequences, roughly 17% seen once. The sequencing sample was made of blood, either unsorted or a sorted T cell fraction (not recorded which). The source of these receptors is a human donor who was either an allogeneic HSCT recipient or a stem cell or donor lymphocyte infusion donor (not recorded which). It is not recorded whose cells these are; they may come from a transplant donor. Both conserved end residues are part of each CDR3. Fields, in order: CDR3 DNA, CDR3 protein, clone size, V gene, D gene, J gene. A D gene is named only where the DNA matches it firmly. Rows may omit the clone size; those that give it use once, few, many or a size class.

DNA: TGTGCCAGCAGACCCCTCCCCCCGGACACTGAAGCTTTCTTT
CDR3: CASRPLPPDTEAFF
size: .
V: TRBV3-1
D: .
J: TRBJ1-1

DNA: TGCAGTGCTATACAGGGTAGTGGTAGCAATCAGCCCCAGCATTTT
CDR3: CSAIQGSGSNQPQHF
size: few
V: TRBV20-1
D: .
J: TRBJ1-5

DNA: TGTGCCAGCAAAAGCCGGGGGCGGGGGAGGACTGAAGCTTTCTTT
CDR3: CASKSRGRGRTEAFF
size: .
V: TRBV27
D: .
J: TRBJ1-1

DNA: TGTGCCAGCTCACCAATTACAGGGGGCCGCTCCTACGAGCAGTACTTC
CDR3: CASSPITGGRSYEQYF
size: .
V: TRBV18
D: TRBD1
J: TRBJ2-7

DNA: TGTGCCAGCTCACCATCAAGACAGGGAGTTAACTATGGCTACACCTTC
CDR3: CASSPSRQGVNYGYTF
size: .
V: TRBV18
D: TRBD1
J: TRBJ1-2

DNA: TGTGCCAGCAGCTTAGAGGCGGGAGGCTACAACTCCTACGAGCAGTACTTC
CDR3: CASSLEAGGYNSYEQYF
size: .
V: TRBV7-6
D: TRBD2
J: TRBJ2-7

DNA: TGTGCCAGCAGTTACTGGAGGGCCAGCAGTACCGGGGAGCTGTTTTTT
CDR3: CASSYWRASSTGELFF
size: few
V: TRBV6-2/TRBV6-3
D: .
J: TRBJ2-2

DNA: TGCAGCGTTAAGGGTGTGGGGACGGGGTACGAGCAGTACTTC
CDR3: CSVKGVGTGYEQYF
size: .
V: TRBV29-1
D: .
J: TRBJ2-7

DNA: TGCGCCAGCAGCTTAGCACTCGTTACCACAGATACGCAGTATTTT
CDR3: CASSLALVTTDTQYF
size: .
V: TRBV5-1
D: .
J: TRBJ2-3

DNA: TGTGCCAGAGAGGGGGAAAAGAACACTGAAGCTTTCTTT
CDR3: CAREGEKNTEAFF
size: once
V: TRBV6-2/TRBV6-3
D: .
J: TRBJ1-1

DNA: TGCAGCGTTGAAGGGCAGTCCAACGTAGAAGCTTTCTTT
CDR3: CSVEGQSNVEAFF
size: many
V: TRBV29-1
D: .
J: TRBJ1-1

DNA: TGTGCCAGCAGTTTTTATAAGGGGGCTGGGGCCAACGTCCTGACTTTC
CDR3: CASSFYKGAGANVLTF
size: many
V: TRBV12-3/TRBV12-4
D: .
J: TRBJ2-6

DNA: TGTGCCAGCAGTTACCTCCCCGCGGGTAACAATGAGCAGTTCTTC
CDR3: CASSYLPAGNNEQFF
size: .
V: TRBV28
D: .
J: TRBJ2-1

DNA: TGCAGTGCTAGGGCTCTAGGCAGGGGTGTCACTGAAGCTTTCTTT
CDR3: CSARALGRGVTEAFF
size: .
V: TRBV20-1
D: .
J: TRBJ1-1

DNA: TGTGCCAGCGGTCTTCGCACAGATACGCAGTATTTT
CDR3: CASGLRTDTQYF
size: few
V: TRBV14
D: .
J: TRBJ2-3

DNA: TGCGCCAGCAGTCCGTCAGGAGACCCCTACAATGAGCAGTTCTTC
CDR3: CASSPSGDPYNEQFF
size: .
V: TRBV5-1
D: .
J: TRBJ2-1